This paragraph covers one T cell receptor beta chain sequence. The data derive from a study of T cells in Graves' hyperthyroidism and ophthalmopathy. Researchers took RNA transcripts and amplified the TCR beta CDR3 regions from them. The HTBI primer set drove a first-round RT-PCR of the TCR CDR3. TCRdb redid the calling of the multiplex PCR reads with MiXCR, one entry per CDR3 protein. The sample has about 52,000 distinct CDR3 sequences; under 50% are singletons. A NOSPECS grade of at least 4, a Clinical Activity Score of at least 3 and duration under 3 months were recorded in ophthalmopathy patients. V was clipped by 3 bases and J by 4 bases; unmatched bases: 3. Germline CDR1 is SGDLS and CDR2 is YYNGEE. The CDR3 loop spans 14 amino acids.

This TCR was sampled from a woman aged 45-59 years with Graves' ophthalmopathy. The sequencing sample was made of blood. The rearrangement links TRBV9 to TRBJ2-3, with 9 nucleotides matching TRBD2. The CDR3 here is CASSGTSEADTQYF. DNA of the CDR3: TGTGCCAGCAGCGGGACTAGCGAGGCAGATACGCAGTATTTT.